This record concerns one T cell receptor (beta chain) sequence. The antigen it recognizes is unknown. Without the conserved terminal phenylalanine or tryptophan, this CDR3 likely stems from a read error. The sample belongs to a study of tumor and adjacent non-tumor tissue in lung cancer (dated by TCRdb to the late 2010s). Concerning the study at large: The cohort included around eleven adenocarcinoma, a couple of squamous cell carcinoma and 1 small cell lung cancer patients. Among the 15 or so patients, ages ranged from about 30 to 80 years, some ten were men and 5 were women, and disease was TNM stage I to III. In total, sequencing yielded 125,075,908 productive TCRbeta reads, which works out to an average of around 3.9 million reads per sample. The study compared bulk TCRbeta repertoires between lung tumor tissue and matched distant non-tumor lung tissue from over twelve lung cancer patients. TCRbeta CDR3 sequencing was performed on 25 to 30 paired specimens, with one tumor sample and one normal lung sample collected per patient. The research as a whole found: In normal lung, the top 100 clones accounted for a significantly larger cumulative share of the repertoire than in tumor tissue. Peripheral blood was not sequenced, so blood TCRbeta repertoires in these lung cancer patients were not examined. Significantly higher TCR diversity was found in younger patients, and higher tumor TCR diversity was associated with shorter overall and disease-free survival. TCR diversity (inverse Simpson) was significantly higher in tumor than in normal lung tissue (about 400 vs 150, P = 0.0075, Mann-Whitney U test). With only around 15 patients in the cohort, the authors noted that larger samples and more detailed clinical data are needed. Neither the sequencing platform nor unique molecular identifiers are mentioned in the methods.

Library preparation used multiplex PCR. TCRdb shows the sequencer as Illumina HiSeq 2500. TCRbeta libraries were constructed through three rounds of nested PCR with primers (Table S4) according to protocols modified from ARM-PCR. PCR products of 200-500 bp were gel-excised and purified with the QIAquick gel extraction kit before sequencing. As for the original processing: Reads were cleaned with Trimmomatic, merged with FLASH into complete CDR3 sequences, and assigned to V(D)J germline segments with MiTCR. VDJtools was used to compute clonal diversity as the inverse Simpson's index. Productive reads were defined as in-frame sequences without a premature stop codon. TCRdb reprocessing: public reads trimmed at Q25 with fastp, clones called with MiXCR, in-frame beta chains kept. Each entry is one CDR3 protein sequence, shown with its most common DNA and genes. TCRdb, not the authors, supplied the V and J calls. The sample records approximately 75,000 distinct CDR3 sequences, roughly 80% of which are singletons. The top ten clonotypes cover about 12% of the sample.

The CDR1 and CDR2 encoded by the germline V gene (reference sequence) are MNHNY and SVGAGI. Trimming costs V 4 bases and J 2 bases, and their ends lie 14 bases apart. With termini counted, the CDR3 has 15 amino acids. Just CDR3 DNA is preserved here, 45 bases in frame from base 1. RNA was extracted from bulk unsorted tissue and checked for quality with a NanoDrop ND-1000 and an Agilent 2100. The donors were newly diagnosed lung cancer patients admitted for thoracic surgery in China from August to November 2014 who had not received prior chemotherapy. The study excluded patients who had received radiotherapy or chemotherapy before or who had another cancer at the same time. Pieces of surgical tissue measuring 1-2 cm3 were kept in RNAlater solution and held at -80 degrees C until needed.

The clonotype originates from a woman between 50 and 59 years old with non-small cell lung cancer. The sample comprised lung tumor tissue. The chain is made from TRBV6-6 and TRBJ1-1, with TRBD1 tentatively as D gene (6 bases match). This receptor has the CDR3 CASSSPRGGNTEAFY. The DNA sequence follows: TGTGCCAGCAGTTCCCCGAGAGGGGGTAACACTGAAGCTTTCTAT.